Sequencing of this TCR beta chain was carried out in a study of OX40 agonist ivuxolimab in advanced cancers. Repertoires were generated with immunoSEQ multiplex PCR, while TCRdb's copy carries only in-frame clones and drops some. The top ten clones hold 0.4% to 0.55% of a sample with over 75,000 clones, just over 90% of them seen once. Germline assignment: CDR1 LNHDA and CDR2 SQIVND (reference sequence). CDR3 length equals 14 residues. Trimming removed 6 bases from V and 0 bases from J, with 10 bases in between. The origin of this receptor is an adult with an advanced solid tumor such as melanoma, head and neck, liver or kidney cancer. V is TRBV19 and J is TRBJ2-3; D remains ambiguous. The sequenced sample was CD4+ or CD8+ T cells sorted from blood, obtained in a trial of the OX40 agonist ivuxolimab. The CDR3 DNA follows: TGTGCCAGTAGATGGACGGACAGCACAGATACGCAGTATTTT. Translated: CASRWTDSTDTQYF.